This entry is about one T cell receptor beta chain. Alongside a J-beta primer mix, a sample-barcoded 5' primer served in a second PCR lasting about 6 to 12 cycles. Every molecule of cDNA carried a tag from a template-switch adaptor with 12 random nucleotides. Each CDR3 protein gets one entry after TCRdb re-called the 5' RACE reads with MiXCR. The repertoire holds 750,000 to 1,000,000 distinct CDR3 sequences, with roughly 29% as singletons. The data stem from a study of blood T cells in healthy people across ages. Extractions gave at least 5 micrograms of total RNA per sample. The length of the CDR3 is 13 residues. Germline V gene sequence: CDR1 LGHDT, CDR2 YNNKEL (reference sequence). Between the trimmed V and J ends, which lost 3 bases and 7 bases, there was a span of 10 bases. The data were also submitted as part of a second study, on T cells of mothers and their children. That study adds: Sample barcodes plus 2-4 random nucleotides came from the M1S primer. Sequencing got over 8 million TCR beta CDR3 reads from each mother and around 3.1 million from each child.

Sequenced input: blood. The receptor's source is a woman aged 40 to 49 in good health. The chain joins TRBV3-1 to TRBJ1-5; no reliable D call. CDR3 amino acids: CASSQGLIQPQHF. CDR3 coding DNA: TGTGCCAGCAGCCAGGGCCTGATACAGCCCCAGCATTTT.